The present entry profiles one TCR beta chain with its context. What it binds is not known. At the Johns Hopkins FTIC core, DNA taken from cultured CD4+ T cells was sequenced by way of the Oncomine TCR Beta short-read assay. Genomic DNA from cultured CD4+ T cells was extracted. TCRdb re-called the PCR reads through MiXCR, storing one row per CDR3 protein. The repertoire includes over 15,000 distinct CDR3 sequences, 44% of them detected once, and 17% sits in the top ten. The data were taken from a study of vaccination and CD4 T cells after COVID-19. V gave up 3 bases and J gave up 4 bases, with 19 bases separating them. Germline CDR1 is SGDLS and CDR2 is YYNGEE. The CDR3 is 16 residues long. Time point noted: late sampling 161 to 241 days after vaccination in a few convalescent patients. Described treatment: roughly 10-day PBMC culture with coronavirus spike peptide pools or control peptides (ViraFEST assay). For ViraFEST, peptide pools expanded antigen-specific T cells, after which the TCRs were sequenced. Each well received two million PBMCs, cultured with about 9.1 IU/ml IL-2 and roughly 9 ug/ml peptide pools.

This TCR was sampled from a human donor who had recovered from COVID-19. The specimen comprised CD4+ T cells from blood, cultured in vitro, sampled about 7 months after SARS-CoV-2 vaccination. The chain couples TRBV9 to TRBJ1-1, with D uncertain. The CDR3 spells CASSGWDRRGGTEAFF. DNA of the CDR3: TGTGCCAGCAGCGGGTGGGATCGGCGTGGTGGCACTGAAGCTTTCTTT.